Listed below are T cell receptor beta chains from one sample, sequenced in a study of neurological immune-mediated disorders. TCRdb redid the calling of the 5' RACE reads with MiXCR, one entry per CDR3 protein. The sample carries over 25,000 distinct CDR3 sequences, about 16% recorded once. The sequenced material came from CD4+ T cells from blood. These receptors were collected from a female donor with HTLV-1-associated myelopathy (HAM/TSP). Each CDR3 is given with its conserved first and last residue. Fields, in order: clone size, V gene, CDR3 protein. Some rows have no size entry. The others give once, few or many, or a class for an expanded clone.

size: many
V: TRBV5-1
CDR3: CASSSGTSGAGETQYF

size: many
V: TRBV18
CDR3: CASSRTGENYGYTF

size: many
V: TRBV20-1
CDR3: CSAPRGGEWTQYF

size: many
V: TRBV19
CDR3: CASSQLFGSSYEQYF

size: many
V: TRBV12-3/TRBV12-4
CDR3: CASRGHWAANTEAFF

size: many
V: TRBV6-5
CDR3: CASSPTGTVRETQYF

size: many
V: TRBV5-1
CDR3: CASGDSGRPYNEQFF

size: many
V: TRBV12-2
CDR3: CAMTGPYGYTF

size: many
V: TRBV3-1
CDR3: CASSQAGINTEAFF

size: many
V: TRBV20-1
CDR3: CSASPPGNQPQHF

size: medium-sized
V: TRBV7-3
CDR3: CASSLQAGGGDTQYF

size: many
V: TRBV7-3
CDR3: CASSIQGTTLNEQFF

size: NA
V: TRBV20-1
CDR3: CSASKGRGELFF

size: many
V: TRBV29-1
CDR3: CSVLKPAAGPWSYNEQFF

size: NA
V: TRBV5-1
CDR3: CASSPTGPSYEQYF

size: many
V: TRBV7-8
CDR3: CASSLVGGGGSTDTQYF

size: few
V: TRBV6-1
CDR3: CASTASGGSRSSYNEQFF

size: many
V: TRBV3-1
CDR3: CASSQAADTQYF

size: many
V: TRBV4-1
CDR3: CASSPRGLLVGSPETQYF

size: many
V: TRBV24-1
CDR3: CATMDRNTGELFF

size: many
V: TRBV14
CDR3: CASSWWTGPALYEQYF

size: NA
V: TRBV20-1
CDR3: CSSRDWGQGFSEQYF

size: NA
V: TRBV20-1
CDR3: CSAYSGEGRTDTQYF

size: many
V: TRBV29-1
CDR3: CSAEGVGTYEQYF

size: many
V: TRBV2
CDR3: CASSWTGGKAFF

size: NA
V: TRBV20-1
CDR3: CSAPTSGDGELFF

size: many
V: TRBV27
CDR3: CASSRSERAKNIQYF

size: many
V: TRBV12-3/TRBV12-4
CDR3: CASSLRGNQPQHF

size: many
V: TRBV20-1
CDR3: CSAKKNLGNEQFF

size: many
V: TRBV6-2/TRBV6-3
CDR3: CASSYPMAGGLYF

size: many
V: TRBV4-1
CDR3: CASSLTRGQVYGYTF

size: many
V: TRBV5-1
CDR3: CASSLAGGVSGANVLTF

size: many
V: TRBV5-1
CDR3: CASSSTGFLAKNIQYF

size: many
V: TRBV5-1
CDR3: CASSLDKPETQYF

size: many
V: TRBV12-3/TRBV12-4
CDR3: CASSPIQGSSTF

size: many
V: TRBV5-6
CDR3: CASSWEAGAGETQYF

size: medium-sized
V: TRBV7-3
CDR3: CASSLASGTGELFF

size: many
V: TRBV5-1
CDR3: CASSPGRGQETQYF

size: many
V: TRBV7-3
CDR3: CASSFRAPSGLGTDTQYF

size: many
V: TRBV14
CDR3: CASSHIGSTTDTQYF

size: many
V: TRBV6-6
CDR3: CASRFSGGQETQYF

size: many
V: TRBV7-3
CDR3: CASSLTGGTNTGELFF

size: many
V: TRBV11-3
CDR3: CASSSGQRNEQFF

size: many
V: TRBV5-1
CDR3: CASSLVTGPNYGYTF

size: many
V: TRBV5-1
CDR3: CASSLAGDHGGEQYF

size: many
V: TRBV20-1
CDR3: CSARGGGQGWEKLFF